The subject of this entry is one TCR beta chain. The assay was immunoSEQ multiplex PCR, and TCRdb's table has in-frame clones only and misses some. Here the sample spans 8,000 to 9,500 clones, 25% to 40% being singletons. This sample is drawn from a study of graft-versus-host responses after intestinal transplantation. Germline V CDR1 and CDR2: SGHRS, YFSETQ. The length of the CDR3 is 17 residues. Trimming pared 2 bases from V and 4 bases from J, leaving 16 bases between. Study observations and caveats: Recipient marrow contained GvH clones, some of which appeared first in ileum or blood.

Source: alloreactive CD4+ T cells from a mixed lymphocyte reaction culture, taken before intestinal transplant. Subset noted: CFSE-low proliferating T cells sorted from roughly six-day pre-transplant mixed lymphocyte reaction (GvH or HvG direction). V is TRBV5-1 and J is TRBJ2-6; TRBD2 might be the D (5 bases). The clonotype comes from a human patient who received an intestinal transplant. This CDR3 reads CASSLRSRVSGANVLTF. The CDR3 nucleotides read TGCGCCAGCAGCTTACGGTCGAGGGTCTCGGGGGCCAACGTCCTGACTTTC.